One sample yielded the 10 T cell receptor beta chains listed below, sequenced in a study of CD8 T cells in ankylosing spondylitis. TCRdb reanalysed the 5' RACE reads using MiXCR and keeps one entry per CDR3 protein. The sample has 160,000 or so distinct CDR3 sequences, approximately 9.9% seen once; the top ten hold over 13%. Sequenced input: blood, either unsorted or a sorted T cell fraction (not recorded which). The receptors derive from a female donor with ankylosing spondylitis or in good health (not recorded which).

In this sample, this clonotype turned up many times. This sequence joins TRBV7-9 and TRBJ2-1, with TRBD2 identical over 11 bases. Germline CDR1 is SEHNR and CDR2 is FQNEAQ (reference sequence). The CDR3 contains 16 residues. The ends lost 7 bases at V and 3 bases at J; junction bases unmatched: 8. Written as DNA, the CDR3 is TGTGCCAGCACCCATTTGACTAGCGGGGACTACAATGAGCAGTTCTTC. Translating it yields CASTHLTSGDYNEQFF. The variable domain in full, completed from reference TRBV7-9 and TRBJ2-1, reads DTGVSQNPRHKITKRGQNVTFRCDPISEHNRLYWYRQTLGQGPEFLTYFQNEAQLEKSRLLSDRFSAERPKGSFSTLEIQRTEQGDSAMYLCASTHLTSGDYNEQFFGPGTRLTVL.

This clonotype was detected a few times. V is TRBV10-3 and J is TRBJ2-7; maybe TRBD1 (6 bases). The J call is in doubt because the DNA end fits TRBJ2-1 better. This CDR3 contains 11 residues. Germline CDR1 is ENHRY and CDR2 is SYGVKD. The CDR3 bases are TGTGCCATCAGTGATGGGGGCGAGCAGTTCTTC. Its protein product is CAISDGGEQFF.

The J gene is TRBJ2-2, the V gene TRBV11-2; 8 positions agree with TRBD2. This CDR3 is 18 amino acids long. Germline assignment: CDR1 SGHAT and CDR2 FQNNGV. With V trimmed by 1 base and J by 4 bases, 11 bases remained unmatched. The CDR3 DNA reads as TGTGCCAGCAGCTTAGTAGTTGGCGGCGGGAGGATCACCGGGGAGCTGTTTTTT. Amino acid sequence: CASSLVVGGGRITGELFF.

The V call is TRBV5-4, the J call TRBJ2-7; no firm D call. Germline-derived CDR1 and CDR2 are SGHNT and YYREEE (reference sequence). The CDR3 covers 12 residues. Trimming shortened V by 4 bases and J by 2 bases, and 7 bases separated the two germline ends. Here the CDR3 reads CASSPHPYEQYF. The CDR3 DNA reads as TGTGCCAGCAGCCCGCACCCCTACGAGCAGTACTTC.

The chain uses TRBV4-1 and TRBJ1-2; maybe TRBD1 (5 bases). Germline-derived CDR1 and CDR2 are MGHRA and YSYEKL. The CDR3 consists of 16 residues. V dropped 0 bases and J dropped 5 bases, with 16 bases sitting between them. This chain's CDR3 is CASSQDRLGGIYGYTF. CDR3 bases: TGCGCCAGCAGCCAAGATCGTCTCGGGGGGATATATGGCTACACCTTC.

The V gene is TRBV27, the J gene TRBJ2-1; 10 bases fit TRBD1. The J segment lost 6 bases and the V segment lost 3 bases, leaving 5 bases of the junction unmatched. The germline V gene has CDR1 MNHEY and CDR2 SMNVEV (reference sequence). The CDR3 totals 15 residues. The CDR3: CASSFGGQGVNEQFF. In DNA, the CDR3 is TGTGCCAGCAGTTTTGGAGGACAGGGGGTCAATGAGCAGTTCTTC.

The chain has TRBV6-1 and TRBJ2-3; maybe TRBD2 (5 bases). The germline V gene has CDR1 MNHNS and CDR2 SASEGT. The CDR3 runs to 15 residues. Trimming removed 5 bases from V and 6 bases from J, with 18 bases in between. CDR3 sequence (DNA): TGTGCCAGCAGTCCAACTAGGTTCTTTGAGGATACGCAGTATTTT. Amino acids: CASSPTRFFEDTQYF.

V is TRBV5-6 and J is TRBJ2-1; tentative D call: TRBD2 (5 bases). This CDR3 is 17 amino acids long. CDR1 SGHDT and CDR2 YYEEEE come from the germline V gene. Trimming stripped 2 bases from V and 5 bases from J, with 20 bases between. CDR3 sequence (DNA): TGTGCCAGCAGCTTTAGCGTCCGGATCACCGCAGACAATGAGCAGTTCTTC. Its protein is CASSFSVRITADNEQFF.

This clonotype appeared many times. The chain uses TRBV7-6 and TRBJ2-5; 11 bases line up with TRBD2. This CDR3 spans 15 amino acids. Trimming removed 2 bases from V and 7 bases from J; junction bases left unmatched: 6. Germline lookup yields CDR1 SGHVS and CDR2 FNYEAQ. CDR3 residues: CASSLNPLAGGTQYF. CDR3 nucleotides: TGTGCCAGCAGCTTAAATCCCCTAGCGGGAGGGACCCAGTACTTC.

This clonotype was found a few times. The gene calls are TRBV20-1 and TRBJ2-3; D remains unclear. Germline CDR1 reads DFQATT; CDR2 reads SNEGSKA (reference sequence). CDR3 length equals 11 residues. V gave up 5 bases and J gave up 9 bases, with 12 bases separating them. CDR3 DNA: TGCAGTGCTTCCGGGCCCGAAACGCAGTATTTT. It yields the protein CSASGPETQYF.